This T cell receptor (beta chain) was observed in a study of T cell responses to AZD1222 COVID-19 vaccine. Study-level findings and limits: The donor group comprised mostly white British people and more females; the analysis possibly underestimated clonal diversity. Close to half of all spike-specific TCRs reportedly target regions of the variants that are unmutated. Vaccine-associated CD4 TCRs ranged over spike, dominating at 160-218 and 743-854.

Comment on this clone: No antigen is known for it.

Clones were sequenced by immunoSEQ multiplex PCR, and TCRdb holds only the in-frame ones, with some missing. The sample holds approximately 150,000 clones, roughly nine tenths seen once. Germline V gene data show CDR1 as KGHSH and CDR2 as LQKENI. There are 15 residues in the CDR3. Trimming left V 3 bases short and J 4 bases short, with 15 bases between. Some second doses came at about 4 weeks and others at about 12 weeks; these were pooled. The chain combines TRBV18 with TRBJ1-2; D is unclear. The input for sequencing was peripheral blood, taken 28 days after the second AZD1222 dose. This clonotype was sampled from an adult who received the AZD1222 COVID-19 vaccine. CDR3 coding DNA: TGTGCCAGCTCACCTCTACGGGGATTTCGCTATGGCTACACCTTC. It yields the protein CASSPLRGFRYGYTF. Using reference TRBV18 and TRBJ1-2 for the parts outside the CDR3, the full variable domain is NAGVMQNPRHLVRRRGQEARLRCSPMKGHSHVYWYRQLPEEGLKFMVYLQKENIIDESGMPKERFSAEFPKEGPSILRIQQVVRGDSAAYFCASSPLRGFRYGYTFGSGTRLTVV.